The clone carrying this TCR beta chain was seen ten or more times. No antigen is known for it. This entry is derived from a study of T cell repertoires in cytomegalovirus infection. Study information: Peptides in the study included HLA-C-restricted and HLA-B-restricted CMV epitopes. TCR beta signatures that were public indicated CMV infection and matching HLA type. Broader study findings: HLA-C-restricted CMV clonotypes gave the most frequent clonotype in two of eight donors.

MiXCR, applied by TCRdb to the reads, yields one record per CDR3 protein. The table has 80,000 or so distinct CDR3 sequences, roughly a quarter seen once; the top ten hold 50%. The CDR3 consists of 15 residues. V lost 5 bases to trimming and J lost 5 bases; unmatched junction nucleotides: 10. Germline CDR1 is SGHAT and CDR2 is FQNNGV. The chain carries TRBV11-2 and TRBJ1-1, with 8 nucleotides matching TRBD1. This receptor was identified in a human donor in good health (CMV status not recorded). Some clones in this sample may be carry-over from other donors' samples. Material: CD8+ T cells from cultured PBMCs, obtained from culture after CMV antigen stimulation. The CDR3: CASSPRTGSFTEAFF. The CDR3 DNA sequence: TGTGCCAGCAGCCCCAGGACAGGGTCGTTTACTGAAGCTTTCTTT.